These 30 T cell receptor beta chains originate from one sample sequenced in a study of CD8+ T cells in alopecia areata. Once RNA had been extracted, it was reverse transcribed into cDNA to act as the sequencing template. Profiling relied on immunoSEQ multiplex PCR, and the TCRdb table lists in-frame clones only, not all of them. The sample contains 150,000 to 200,000 clones, approximately 59% of which appear only once. This specimen was CD4+ T cells sorted from blood, taken at week 0. These receptors all come from a human donor with alopecia areata.

V usage is TRBV29-1 and J usage is TRBJ2-7; the match to TRBD1 covers 9 bases. Trimming cost V 7 bases and J 6 bases; bases outside gene matches: 13. The CDR3 runs to 14 residues. Germline CDR1 and CDR2: SQVTM and ANQGSEA. The CDR3 region is CSGGAGQGLGEQYF. The CDR3 DNA sequence: TGCAGCGGCGGCGCGGGACAGGGACTGGGCGAGCAGTACTTC.

The chain uses TRBV6-5 and TRBJ2-1; D possibly corresponds to TRBD1 (6 bases). CDR1 and CDR2 (germline): MNHEY, SVGAGI. V shed 5 bases and J shed 13 bases, with 15 bases lying between them. The CDR3 consists of 12 residues. CDR3 nucleotides: TGTGCCAGCAGTCCTACGGGACACGTCCAGTTCTTC. Translation: CASSPTGHVQFF.

This clone was found a few times. The chain couples TRBV19 to TRBJ1-3; D is possibly TRBD1 (5 bases). The V gene lost 5 bases and the J gene lost 4 bases, with 18 bases spanning the gap. CDR1 is LNHDA, CDR2 SQIVND, per germline (reference sequence). The CDR3 is made up of 16 amino acids. The CDR3 protein is CASSPMRGRGGNTIYF. CDR3 bases: TGTGCCAGTAGTCCGATGAGGGGCAGAGGAGGAAACACCATATATTTT.

This clone came up a few times. This chain links TRBV5-1 with TRBJ2-2, with 7 bases identical to TRBD1. This CDR3 spans 14 amino acids. V shed 7 bases, J shed 0 bases, and the junction held 3 bases outside the gene matches. Germline CDR1 SGHRS, CDR2 YFSETQ. CDR3: CASRDSSNTGELFF. Written as DNA, the CDR3 is TGCGCCAGCCGGGACAGTTCGAACACCGGGGAGCTGTTTTTT.

The rearrangement links TRBV30 to TRBJ2-3, with 8 bases that match TRBD2. Germline values: CDR1 GTSNPN, CDR2 SVGIG (reference sequence). CDR3 length: 13 amino acids. V was clipped by 2 bases and J by 6 bases; unmatched bases: 4. CDR3 nucleotide sequence: TGTGCCTGGAGTACGGGGGGGTCCGATACGCAGTATTTT. Translation gives CAWSTGGSDTQYF.

The V gene is TRBV14, the J gene TRBJ1-1; tentative D call: TRBD1 (5 bases). Trimming removed 4 bases at V and 3 bases at J, with 15 bases between. Germline V gene sequence: CDR1 SGHDN, CDR2 FVKESK. This CDR3 contains 15 residues. CDR3 sequence: CASSRDHIGYTEAFF. The CDR3 region has the DNA TGTGCCAGCAGCCGGGACCACATAGGATACACTGAAGCTTTCTTT.

The chain has TRBV4-1 and TRBJ2-4; D might be TRBD2 (6 bases). Trimming stripped 2 bases from V and 2 bases from J, with 13 bases between. Germline V gives CDR1 MGHRA, CDR2 YSYEKL. The CDR3 consists of 16 residues. Written as DNA, the CDR3 is TGCGCCAGCAGCCAACCGACTAGGGGATCCAAAAACATTCAGTACTTC. Translation: CASSQPTRGSKNIQYF.

The genes are TRBV4-2 and TRBJ2-3, with 8 positions matching TRBD2. The CDR3 is made up of 16 amino acids. Germline V gene sequence: CDR1 LGHNA, CDR2 YNFKEQ. V lost 1 base to trimming and J lost 2 bases; unmatched junction nucleotides: 5. The CDR3 reads CASSQVFGGDTDTQYF. In DNA, the CDR3 is TGTGCCAGCAGCCAAGTCTTCGGGGGGGACACAGATACGCAGTATTTT.

This clone was counted between two and nine times. The chain couples TRBV29-1 to TRBJ2-5, with TRBD1 matching over 7 bases. Per the germline V gene, CDR1 is SQVTM and CDR2 is ANQGSEA. This CDR3 has 15 amino acids. V dropped 2 bases and J dropped 4; count of bases not matched to a gene: 10. The CDR3 DNA reads TGCAGCGTTGAATCCAGGGGACAGTCCCCAGAGACCCAGTACTTC. This translates into CSVESRGQSPETQYF.

The chain employs TRBV7-2 and TRBJ2-3; 8 bases agree with TRBD2. Germline CDR1 reads SGHTA; CDR2 reads FQGNSA. This CDR3 region has 16 residues. Germline trimming cut 2 bases from V and 1 base from J; bases unmatched to any gene: 5. CDR3 region: CASSLTGGQRTDTQYF. CDR3 coding DNA: TGTGCCAGCAGCTTAACGGGGGGGCAGCGCACAGATACGCAGTATTTT. The variable domain in full, completed from reference TRBV7-2 and TRBJ2-3, reads GAGVSQSPSNKVTEKGKDVELRCDPISGHTALYWYRQSLGQGLEFLIYFQGNSAPDKSGLPSDRFSAERTGGSVSTLTIQRTQQEDSAVYLCASSLTGGQRTDTQYFGPGTRLTVL.

The V and J genes are TRBV5-1 and TRBJ1-1; the match to TRBD1 covers 7 bases. This CDR3 is built from 14 residues. Trimming removed 4 bases from V and 1 base from J; junction bases left unmatched: 4. Germline lookup yields CDR1 SGHRS and CDR2 YFSETQ. This CDR3 reads CASSPQGGNTEAFF. The CDR3 DNA sequence: TGCGCCAGCAGCCCCCAGGGGGGGAACACTGAAGCTTTCTTT.

This rearrangement joins TRBV5-6 to TRBJ1-5; 7 positions match TRBD1. The CDR3 is made up of 16 amino acids. Looked up from germline, CDR1 is SGHDT and CDR2 is YYEEEE. The V gene end was trimmed by 1 base and the J gene end by 4 bases; junction bases not matched to a gene: 8. The DNA for the CDR3 is TGTGCCAGCAGCTTGCTTGAGACAGGGAGAAATCAGCCCCAGCATTTT. Protein: CASSLLETGRNQPQHF.

The table lists this clone with a few counts. The J gene is TRBJ2-3, the V gene TRBV29-1; 7 bases agree with TRBD2. This CDR3 comprises 13 residues. V was pared by 6 bases and J by 2 bases, with 5 bases of the junction left unmatched. Germline CDR1 and CDR2: SQVTM and ANQGSEA. The CDR3 spells CSVTGGYTDTQYF. CDR3 DNA: TGCAGCGTCACGGGGGGATACACAGATACGCAGTATTTT.

The rearrangement joins TRBV15 to TRBJ2-2; 8 bases fit TRBD2. Unmatched junction bases numbered 2, after V lost 1 base and J lost 4 bases. This CDR3 spans 15 amino acids. Germline loops: CDR1 LNHNV, CDR2 YYDKDF (reference sequence). Here the CDR3 reads CATSRVRGGTGELFF. In DNA, the CDR3 is TGTGCCACCAGCAGAGTTCGGGGGGGCACCGGGGAGCTGTTTTTT.

This rearrangement joins TRBV10-3 to TRBJ2-5; D is uncertain. Per the germline V gene, CDR1 is ENHRY and CDR2 is SYGVKD. This CDR3 is 13 amino acids long. The ends were cut back, 4 bases at V and 9 bases at J, with 15 bases in the middle. In DNA form, the CDR3 reads TGTGCCATCAGTGTCCAGCCGGGCGGTGCCCAGTACTTC. Residues: CAISVQPGGAQYF.

This clone was found once. The rearrangement joins TRBV7-2 to TRBJ2-3; 10 bases match TRBD2. The CDR3 has 16 amino acids. Germline values: CDR1 SGHTA, CDR2 FQGNSA. J was trimmed by 1 base and V by 5 bases; bases with no gene match: 6. CDR3 sequence reads: CASSPTSGVGTDTQYF. DNA of the CDR3: TGTGCCAGCAGCCCTACTAGCGGGGTCGGCACAGATACGCAGTATTTT.

The chain uses TRBV18 and TRBJ1-1; D unresolved. V was shortened by 2 bases and J by 1 base, with 5 bases between the two germline ends. The CDR3 extends over 13 amino acids. Germline lookup yields CDR1 KGHSH and CDR2 LQKENI. CDR3 DNA sequence: TGTGCCAGCTCACCAGTCAGGAACACTGAAGCTTTCTTT. Translation: CASSPVRNTEAFF.

This sequence joins TRBV30 and TRBJ1-5; the match to TRBD1 covers 9 bases. The V gene end was trimmed by 0 bases and the J gene end by 6 bases; junction bases not matched to a gene: 9. The CDR3 has 16 residues. Germline values: CDR1 GTSNPN, CDR2 SVGIG (reference sequence). The CDR3 DNA sequence: TGTGCCTGGAGTGTACCTCGGACAGGGGTTGGTCAGCCCCAGCATTTT. Protein sequence: CAWSVPRTGVGQPQHF.

This clone was seen only once. The chain's CDR3 is CASSVVTGTEAFF. For the CDR3, the DNA is TGTGCCAGCAGCGTAGTCACCGGCACTGAAGCTTTCTTT. V is TRBV9 and J is TRBJ1-1; D is undetermined. The V end lost 0 bases, the J end lost 4 bases, and 7 bases lay between the germline ends. Germline CDR1 and CDR2: SGDLS and YYNGEE. The CDR3 extends over 13 amino acids.

CDR3 nucleotide sequence: TGTGCCAGCAGCAGACAGGGCCTCTATAATTCACCCCTCCACTTT. It is translated as CASSRQGLYNSPLHF. The J gene is TRBJ1-6, the V gene TRBV2; 7 positions agree with TRBD1. The junction had 5 bases not matched to a gene; V was cut back by 6 bases and J by 3 bases. The CDR3 runs to 15 residues. The germline CDR1 and CDR2 sequences are SNHLY and FYNNEI.

The V and J genes are TRBV13 and TRBJ1-2; D is unclear. CDR3 size: 12 residues. Deletions cut 6 bases from V and 0 bases from J, with 5 bases between. Germline loops: CDR1 PRHDT, CDR2 FYEKMQ (reference sequence). The CDR3 coding sequence is TGTGCCAGCAGTGGGCCTAACTATGGCTACACCTTC. Translating gives CASSGPNYGYTF.

This clone has a handful of counts. The CDR3 protein is CSVATSGGFEETQYF. The CDR3 region has the DNA TGCAGCGTTGCCACTAGCGGGGGTTTCGAGGAGACCCAGTACTTC. The chain couples TRBV29-1 to TRBJ2-5; the match to TRBD2 covers 11 bases. Germline CDR1 is SQVTM and CDR2 is ANQGSEA. J gave up 5 bases and V 4 bases, and 9 bases lay outside the gene matches. This CDR3 is 15 amino acids long. The whole variable domain, filled in from reference TRBV29-1 and TRBJ2-5, reads SAVISQKPSRDICQRGTSLTIQCQVDSQVTMMFWYRQQPGQSLTLIATANQGSEATYESGFVIDKFPISRPNLTFSTLTVSNMSPEDSSIYLCSVATSGGFEETQYFGPGTRLLVL.

The V gene is TRBV7-9, the J gene TRBJ1-2, with D unclear. With 2 bases removed from V and 8 bases from J, the gap between germline ends came to 6 bases. Germline loops: CDR1 SEHNR, CDR2 FQNEAQ (reference sequence). The CDR3 is 11 residues long. The CDR3 region has the DNA TGTGCCAGCAGCTTAAAGTCCGGCTACACCTTC. This codes for CASSLKSGYTF.

CDR3 region: CASSPQGQGFGYTF. The CDR3 nucleotides read TGCGCCAGCAGCCCACAGGGACAGGGATTTGGCTACACCTTC. The rearrangement uses TRBV4-3 and TRBJ1-2; TRBD1 aligns across 9 bases. CDR1 and CDR2 (germline): LGHNA, YSLEER. V dropped 4 bases and J dropped 7; count of bases not matched to a gene: 7. The CDR3 has 14 residues.

V is TRBV10-3 and J is TRBJ2-7; a possible D gene is TRBD1 (7 bases). Germline CDR1 and CDR2: ENHRY and SYGVKD. Trimming left V 9 bases short and J 2 bases short, with 14 bases between. This CDR3 has 13 amino acids. CDR3 sequence: CAIAGQSTYEQYF. CDR3 bases: TGTGCCATTGCGGGACAGTCAACCTACGAGCAGTACTTC.

This clone showed up just a few times. This chain links TRBV2 with TRBJ1-3, with D unresolved. Germline V gives CDR1 SNHLY, CDR2 FYNNEI. The CDR3 is 16 residues long. V lost 3 bases to trimming and J lost 0 bases, with 12 bases between them. CDR3 sequence reads: CASSEGRPISGNTIYF. The CDR3 region has the DNA TGTGCCAGCAGTGAGGGCAGGCCTATCTCTGGAAACACCATATATTTT. Looking up the rest from reference TRBV2 and TRBJ1-3 gives the full variable domain: EPEVTQTPSHQVTQMGQEVILRCVPISNHLYFYWYRQILGQKVEFLVSFYNNEISEKSEIFDDQFSVERPDGSNFTLKIRSTKLEDSAMYFCASSEGRPISGNTIYFGEGSWLTVV.

This chain uses TRBV10-3 with TRBJ2-5; maybe TRBD2 (7 bases). Trimming cost V 0 bases and J 4 bases, with 18 bases left between them. The CDR3 has 17 amino acids. Germline V gene data show CDR1 as ENHRY and CDR2 as SYGVKD. Written as DNA, the CDR3 is TGTGCCATCAGTGAGTCGACAGGCAGTCCGGGGGGAGAGACCCAGTACTTC. Its translation: CAISESTGSPGGETQYF.

This clone was recorded once. This chain uses TRBV29-1 with TRBJ2-5, with D possibly TRBD2 on 5 matching bases. Germline V gene sequence: CDR1 SQVTM, CDR2 ANQGSEA. This CDR3 is 12 amino acids long. With 0 bases removed from V and 5 bases from J, the gap between germline ends came to 7 bases. The CDR3 region is CSVEEGGETQYF. The CDR3 region has the DNA TGCAGCGTTGAAGAGGGCGGGGAGACCCAGTACTTC.

This chain links TRBV30 with TRBJ1-2; D unclear. CDR1 GTSNPN and CDR2 SVGIG come from the germline V gene (reference sequence). The CDR3 contains 14 residues. Trimming took 2 bases from V and 4 from J, leaving 14 bases between them. CDR3 loop: CAWSYSYLGYGYTF. Written as DNA, the CDR3 is TGTGCCTGGAGTTACAGCTACTTAGGCTATGGCTACACCTTC.

This clone was counted a few times. The chain has TRBV4-2 and TRBJ1-2, with D perhaps TRBD1 (6 bases). The CDR3 sequence is 17 residues long. The ends were cut back, 2 bases at V and 0 bases at J, with 16 bases in the middle. The germline CDR1 and CDR2 sequences are LGHNA and YNFKEQ. CDR3 DNA sequence: TGTGCCAGCAGCCAATTGGGCAGGGGACAAACTAACTATGGCTACACCTTC. It codes for CASSQLGRGQTNYGYTF.